The TCR gamma chain described here comes from a study of intestinal T cells in coeliac disease (dated by TCRdb to 2018 to 2021). Regarding the research as a whole: In the TRG cohort, coeliac patients were much younger than controls, with a mean age of roughly 15 years compared with about 52 years. The TCR-delta (TRD) cohort comprised duodenal biopsies from some 11 coeliac disease patients and some 11 non-coeliac controls. A second, larger TCR-gamma (TRG) cohort comprised duodenal biopsies from 30 to 35 coeliac disease patients and under 25 non-coeliac controls.

By share, this clone ranks as large (0.1 to 1%). Its antigen is still unknown. No much larger clone exists at a distance of one base, and base qualities are not known. The junction shows trimming of 7 bases on V and 7 bases on J, and the gene matches do not reach 2 bases of it. The CDR3 starts with the cysteine, ends with the phenylalanine, and has 10 residues. Of all the DNA, just the CDR3 is kept, 30 bases in frame from base 1. Libraries came from multiplex PCR. Sequencing took place on an Ion Torrent PGM. The LymphoTrack kit, which has primers carrying Illumina adapters, was used to amplify TRG repertoires from 200 ng of biopsy DNA. TRG amplicons were purified with AMPure XP beads, quantified on a 2100 Bioanalyzer, and pooled equimolarly. TRG libraries were sequenced on an Ion PGM instrument. In the paper's pipeline: FastX removed reads in which more than 10% of nucleotides fell below the per-patient third-quartile quality score. Alignment of reads was performed with IMGT/HighV-QUEST so that V, D and J genes were assigned, CDR3 regions were identified and functionality was assessed. Sequences were converted to amino acids, and every sequence predicted to be non-functional was removed. CDR3s were split into kmers with and without positional annotation, PCA was performed on kmer frequencies, and samples were clustered using all 1023 combinations of PCs 1-10. Classification was validated by leave-one-out cross-validation, re-optimising parameters on the remaining samples each time. Shannon diversity was calculated with the vegan R package from repeated random subsamples, each the size of the lowest read count. TCRdb reanalyzed the public reads with the CATT caller, and identical DNA sequences were merged afterwards. TCRdb's processing, not the study's, gives the V and J calls here. This sample lists roughly 900 gamma-chain clones; under 55% were detected once. Less than 10% of the sample rests with the top ten.

What the authors observed across the whole study: Coeliac and control groups differed significantly in age, although an age-split analysis did not yield significant classification. FFPE-derived DNA was found to be relatively degraded, and loss of a proportion of TCR sequences in each sample was likely caused by this degradation. TRG clustering correctly classified most of the 54 biopsies (around 94%), with a reported leave-one-out accuracy of about 87%. TRD kmer-based clustering correctly classified all 22 biopsies in training, with a reported leave-one-out accuracy of 91%. It was not possible to tell repeated CDR3 amino acid sequences apart from PCR duplicates.

Genomic DNA was extracted with the QIAamp DNA FFPE tissue kit from ten 5-um FFPE scrolls per case. Classification of coeliac disease based on the TCR repertoire was tested using fully anonymised formalin-fixed paraffin-embedded duodenal biopsies that were surplus to diagnostic needs. This receptor was identified in a human donor with celiac disease. This chain joins TRGV10 to TRGJ1 or TRGJ2. TRGV10 is marked as an open reading frame, function uncertain. Input material: a duodenal biopsy. The bases read TGTGCTGCGTGGTTGTATAAGAAACTCTTT. Translated, it reads CAAWLYKKLF.